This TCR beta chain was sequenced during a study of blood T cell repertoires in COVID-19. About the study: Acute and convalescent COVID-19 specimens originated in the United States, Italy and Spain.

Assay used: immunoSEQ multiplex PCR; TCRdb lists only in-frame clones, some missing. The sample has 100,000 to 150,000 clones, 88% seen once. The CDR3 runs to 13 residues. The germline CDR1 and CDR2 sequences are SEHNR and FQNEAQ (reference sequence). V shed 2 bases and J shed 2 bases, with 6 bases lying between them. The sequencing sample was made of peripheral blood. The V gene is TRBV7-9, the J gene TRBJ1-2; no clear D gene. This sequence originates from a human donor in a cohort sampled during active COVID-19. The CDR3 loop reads CASSLRVNYGYTF. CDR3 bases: TGTGCCAGCAGCTTAAGAGTCAACTATGGCTACACCTTC.